These T cell receptor beta chains were read from a single sample in a study of PD-1 blockade in classical Hodgkin lymphoma. Some clones are missing from TCRdb's copy, which holds only in-frame ones; the method was immunoSEQ multiplex PCR. The sample carries about 94,000 clones, around 93% recorded once. The material was peripheral blood mononuclear cells (PBMCs), obtained before the fourth cycle of nivolumab. These TCRs come from a human donor with classical Hodgkin lymphoma. The CDR3 runs from the conserved cysteine through the conserved F or W. The order of the fields is V gene, clone size, D gene, J gene, CDR3 protein, CDR3 DNA. A D gene is named only where the DNA matches it firmly. The size field is filled for only some rows; it gives once, few, many or a size class.

V: TRBV7-8
size: NA
D: NA
J: TRBJ1-2
CDR3: CASSSGQPNPFNYGYTF
DNA: TGTGCCAGCAGCTCCGGACAGCCTAATCCCTTTAACTATGGCTACACCTTC

V: TRBV30
size: NA
D: NA
J: TRBJ1-5
CDR3: CACSTVENQPQHF
DNA: TGTGCCTGTTCGACGGTGGAAAATCAGCCCCAGCATTTT

V: TRBV19
size: NA
D: TRBD1
J: TRBJ2-3
CDR3: CASSGTGRDTQYF
DNA: TGTGCCAGTTCTGGGACAGGAAGAGATACGCAGTATTTT

V: TRBV28
size: NA
D: NA
J: TRBJ1-2
CDR3: CAIFPGAAGYGYTF
DNA: TGTGCCATCTTTCCAGGGGCCGCGGGCTATGGCTACACCTTC

V: TRBV5-1
size: once
D: TRBD1
J: TRBJ2-5
CDR3: CASSLNTGEGETQYF
DNA: TGCGCCAGCAGCTTGAATACAGGGGAAGGGGAGACCCAGTACTTC

V: TRBV5-6
size: NA
D: NA
J: TRBJ2-1
CDR3: CASSPAAYPSYNEQFF
DNA: TGTGCCAGCAGCCCTGCTGCATATCCCTCCTACAATGAGCAGTTCTTC

V: TRBV4-1
size: NA
D: TRBD1
J: TRBJ1-2
CDR3: CASSQPDRGSYGYTF
DNA: TGCGCCAGCAGCCAACCCGACAGGGGAAGCTATGGCTACACCTTC

V: TRBV28
size: NA
D: NA
J: TRBJ1-5
CDR3: CASSLRAGHDQPQHF
DNA: TGTGCCAGCAGTTTAAGGGCAGGGCACGATCAGCCCCAGCATTTT

V: TRBV27
size: NA
D: NA
J: TRBJ2-7
CDR3: CASSYRRTYEQYF
DNA: TGTGCCAGCAGTTACCGCAGGACCTACGAGCAGTACTTC

V: TRBV19
size: NA
D: NA
J: TRBJ1-1
CDR3: CASSAKGAEAFF
DNA: TGTGCCAGTAGTGCCAAGGGCGCTGAAGCTTTCTTT

V: TRBV7-9
size: NA
D: NA
J: TRBJ2-4
CDR3: CASTPGLAKNIQYF
DNA: TGTGCCAGCACTCCGGGTCTAGCCAAAAACATTCAGTACTTC

V: TRBV27
size: NA
D: TRBD2
J: TRBJ2-2
CDR3: CASSFSAGDNQAGELFF
DNA: TGTGCCAGCAGTTTCTCAGCGGGAGACAACCAAGCCGGGGAGCTGTTTTTT

V: TRBV5-4
size: NA
D: TRBD2
J: TRBJ2-1
CDR3: CASRPGTSGIPSYNEQFF
DNA: TGTGCCAGCAGACCAGGGACTAGCGGGATCCCCTCCTACAATGAGCAGTTCTTC

V: TRBV6-5
size: NA
D: NA
J: TRBJ2-6
CDR3: CASSSPAGANVLTF
DNA: TGTGCCAGCAGTTCCCCCGCTGGGGCCAACGTCCTGACTTTC

V: TRBV9
size: once
D: NA
J: TRBJ2-3
CDR3: CASSVVAGTDTQYF
DNA: TGTGCCAGCAGCGTTGTGGCAGGGACAGATACGCAGTATTTT

V: TRBV5-1
size: NA
D: TRBD1
J: TRBJ2-7
CDR3: CASRGTGGYEQYF
DNA: TGCGCCAGCAGGGGGACAGGGGGCTACGAGCAGTACTTC

V: TRBV28
size: NA
D: NA
J: TRBJ2-3
CDR3: CASGGPDTQYF
DNA: TGTGCCAGCGGAGGGCCAGATACGCAGTATTTT

V: TRBV11-2
size: NA
D: TRBD1
J: TRBJ2-1
CDR3: CASSLDRDRANEQFF
DNA: TGTGCCAGCAGCTTAGATAGGGACAGGGCGAATGAGCAGTTCTTC